This T cell receptor beta chain was recovered during a study of T cell responses to AZD1222 COVID-19 vaccine. Points from the study as a whole: Samples come after the peak T cell response, not at day 14.

This clone was recorded once. The antigen remains undetermined. Data came from immunoSEQ multiplex PCR; TCRdb stores just in-frame clones and leaves some out. This repertoire shows 150,000 to 200,000 clones, 85% to 95% found once; its top ten account for over 7.5%. The TCR comes from an adult in good health. The material was peripheral blood, obtained on day 0 of AZD1222 vaccination.

The CDR3 protein is CASSSNRNEQYF. The CDR3 coding sequence is TGTGCCAGCAGCTCGAACAGGAACGAGCAGTACTTC. V and J are TRBV5-6 and TRBJ2-7; weak D call: TRBD1 (5 bases). The CDR3 is made up of 12 amino acids. Germline CDR1 and CDR2: SGHDT and YYEEEE. V shed 3 bases and J shed 5 bases, with 9 bases lying between them. The entire variable domain, with the rest obtained from reference TRBV5-6 and TRBJ2-7, is as follows: DAGVTQSPTHLIKTRGQQVTLRCSPKSGHDTVSWYQQALGQGPQFIFQYYEEEERQRGNFPDRFSGHQFPNYSSELNVNALLLGDSALYLCASSSNRNEQYFGPGTRLTVT.